The sample holds one count of the clone carrying this T cell receptor (beta chain). The method was immunoSEQ multiplex PCR; TCRdb's version includes in-frame clones alone and lacks a portion of them. The sample lists hundreds of thousands of clones, around 96% occurring once. V was trimmed by 6 bases and J by 4 bases, leaving 13 bases between them. This CDR3 contains 14 residues. Germline CDR1 reads MNHEY; CDR2 reads SVGAGI. The naive CD8 fraction comprised CD45RO-negative cells positively selected for CCR7 and excluded terminally differentiated effector memory CD45RA+ cells. This specimen comes from a study of shared clonotypes between healthy human individuals.

The gene calls are TRBV6-5 and TRBJ2-1; no definite D call. The clonotype comes from a man aged 25 to 45 in good health. The sequenced sample consisted of naive CD8+ T cells sorted from blood. The CDR3 DNA reads as TGTGCCAGCAGCCCCGACACACTATACAATGAGCAGTTCTTC. Translation gives CASSPDTLYNEQFF.